This T cell receptor (beta chain) was captured by sequencing in a study of cytomegalovirus exposure and HLA in healthy donors (dated 2017 in TCRdb). A note on the overall study: A later analysis indicated that the 90 to 150 validation repertoires were generated on the platform also employed for the 650 to 850 repertoires of the first cohort. Along with the approximately 670-subject first cohort, a separate validation cohort of around 110 different subjects was used. The aim of the study was to test whether cataloging public T cell receptors could identify signatures of past pathogen exposure. High-throughput TCR immunosequencing, statistical association of individual TCRs with disease status, and machine learning were combined to predict cytomegalovirus infection status.

The research as a whole found: Three of the identified cytomegalovirus-associated TCR beta chains were confirmed in vitro to be specific for cytomegalovirus antigens. According to the authors, the approach could potentially be generalized to other disease states and immunological phenotypes. Cytomegalovirus status was reported to be diagnosed by the classifier with high specificity and sensitivity in both the original and validation cohorts. A total of fewer than 200 TCR beta chains were listed by the study as associated with cytomegalovirus. A later analysis lacked HLA typing for the validation cohort, so it scored co-occurrence in that cohort across all 120 or so repertoires. Across donors, most TCR sequences were observed very rarely, whereas some public TCRs were present in many individuals. Of the cluster scores, roughly 93% were above 0 in a later analysis, which found that TCRs clustered in the first cohort also tended to co-occur in the 120 validation repertoires.

The CDR3 contains 13 residues, cysteine and phenylalanine counted. Of all the DNA, just the CDR3 is kept, 39 bases in frame from base 1. At the junction V is shortened by 5 bases and J by 5 bases, with 13 bases in between. According to the germline V gene, CDR1 reads SGHAT and CDR2 reads FQNNGV. Donors formed part of the validation cohort, which comprised 120 subjects and was distinct from the first cohort of under 850 subjects. In the case of this clone: Its antigen remains unidentified. No per-base quality is available; no much larger clone lies one base away.

Receptors were amplified or captured by the immunoSEQ multiplex PCR assay. For the original study's pipeline: A statistical classification framework was built for diagnosing cytomegalovirus status from the catalog of TCR beta chain sequences. The table was pulled from immuneACCESS by TCRdb, which kept in-frame rearrangements only. Such tables lose some clones; where checked, under half of the loss comes from unresolved V genes, and the rest has no known cause. V and J calls plus clone size are reproduced from that table; the DNA served to infer D and trimming. The sample yields under 100,000 clones; 95% to 98% were counted once. Clones ranked in the top ten supply 0.6% to 0.95% of the sample.

The sample comprised PBMCs. This sequence originates from a man aged 18-30 years in good health and CMV-seronegative. In this chain, TRBV11-2 is recombined with TRBJ2-7, with a weak D call of TRBD2 (5 bases match). DNA sequence: TGTGCCAGCAGCACGCGGGCGCTGCACGAGCAGTACTTC. The encoded protein is CASSTRALHEQYF. The CDR3, completed at both ends by the reference TRBV11-2 and TRBJ2-7 genes, gives the full variable domain EAGVAQSPRYKIIEKRQSVAFWCNPISGHATLYWYQQILGQGPKLLIQFQNNGVVDDSQLPKDRFSAERLKGVDSTLKIQPAKLEDSAVYLCASSTRALHEQYFGPGTRLTVT.